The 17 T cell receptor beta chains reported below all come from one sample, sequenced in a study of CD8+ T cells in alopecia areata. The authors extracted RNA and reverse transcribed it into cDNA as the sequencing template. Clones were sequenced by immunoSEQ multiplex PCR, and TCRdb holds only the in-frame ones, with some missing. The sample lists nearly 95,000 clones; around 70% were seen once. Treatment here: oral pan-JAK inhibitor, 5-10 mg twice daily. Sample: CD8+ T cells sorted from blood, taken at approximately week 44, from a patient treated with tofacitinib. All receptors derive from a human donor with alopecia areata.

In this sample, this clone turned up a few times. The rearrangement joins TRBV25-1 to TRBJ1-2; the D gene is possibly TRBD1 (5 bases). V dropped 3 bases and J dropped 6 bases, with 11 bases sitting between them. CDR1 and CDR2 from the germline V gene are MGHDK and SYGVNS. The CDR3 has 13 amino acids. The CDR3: CASSEGGVNGYTF. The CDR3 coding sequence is TGTGCCAGCAGTGAGGGAGGGGTTAATGGCTACACCTTC.

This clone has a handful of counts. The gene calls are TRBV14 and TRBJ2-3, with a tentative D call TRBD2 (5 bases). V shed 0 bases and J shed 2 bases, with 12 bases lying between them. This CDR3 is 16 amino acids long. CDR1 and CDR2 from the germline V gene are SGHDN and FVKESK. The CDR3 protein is CASSQDPPEVTDTQYF. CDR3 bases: TGTGCCAGCAGCCAAGATCCCCCGGAGGTCACAGATACGCAGTATTTT.

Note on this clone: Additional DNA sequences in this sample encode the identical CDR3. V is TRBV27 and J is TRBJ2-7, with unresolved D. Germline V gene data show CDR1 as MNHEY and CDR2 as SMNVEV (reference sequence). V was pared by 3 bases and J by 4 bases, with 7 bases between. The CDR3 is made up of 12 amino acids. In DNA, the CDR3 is TGTGCCAGCAGTTTGTCAGGTTACGAGCAGTACTTC. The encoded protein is CASSLSGYEQYF.

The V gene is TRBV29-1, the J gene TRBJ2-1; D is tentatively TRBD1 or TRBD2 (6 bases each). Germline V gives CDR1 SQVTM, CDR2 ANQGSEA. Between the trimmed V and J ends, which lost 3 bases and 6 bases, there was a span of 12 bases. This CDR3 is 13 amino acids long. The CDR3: CSVEGGSRNEQFF. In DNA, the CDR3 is TGCAGCGTTGAGGGGGGCAGCCGCAATGAGCAGTTCTTC.

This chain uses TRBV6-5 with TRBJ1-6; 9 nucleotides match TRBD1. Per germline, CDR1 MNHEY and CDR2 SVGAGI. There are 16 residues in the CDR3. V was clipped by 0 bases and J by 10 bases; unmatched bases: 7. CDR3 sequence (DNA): TGTGCCAGCAGTTACTCGAAAGGGACAGGGAAATCACCCCTCCACTTT. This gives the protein CASSYSKGTGKSPLHF.

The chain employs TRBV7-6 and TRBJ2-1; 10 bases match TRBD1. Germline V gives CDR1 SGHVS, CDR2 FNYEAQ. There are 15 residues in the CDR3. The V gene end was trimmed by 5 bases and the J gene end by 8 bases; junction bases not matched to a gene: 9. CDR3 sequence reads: CASSPNPTGGDEQFF. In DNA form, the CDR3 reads TGTGCCAGCAGCCCAAACCCGACAGGGGGCGATGAGCAGTTCTTC.

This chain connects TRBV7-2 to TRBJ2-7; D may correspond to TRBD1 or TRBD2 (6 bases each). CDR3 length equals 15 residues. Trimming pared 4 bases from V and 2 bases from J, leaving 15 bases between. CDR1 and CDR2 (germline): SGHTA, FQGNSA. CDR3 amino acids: CASSSGPGGTYEQYF. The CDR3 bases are TGTGCCAGCAGCTCCGGGCCCGGGGGCACCTACGAGCAGTACTTC.

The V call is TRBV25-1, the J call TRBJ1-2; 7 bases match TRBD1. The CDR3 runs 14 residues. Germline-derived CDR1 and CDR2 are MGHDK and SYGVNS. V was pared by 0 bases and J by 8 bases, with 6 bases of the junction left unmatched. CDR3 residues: CASSEYGGGNGYTF. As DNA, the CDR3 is TGTGCCAGCAGTGAATATGGAGGGGGCAACGGCTACACCTTC.

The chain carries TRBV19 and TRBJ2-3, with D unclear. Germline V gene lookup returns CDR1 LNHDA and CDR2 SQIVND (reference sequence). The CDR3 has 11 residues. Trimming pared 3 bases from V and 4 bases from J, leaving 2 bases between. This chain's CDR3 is CASSIPDTQYF. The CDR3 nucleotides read TGTGCCAGTAGTATCCCAGATACGCAGTATTTT.

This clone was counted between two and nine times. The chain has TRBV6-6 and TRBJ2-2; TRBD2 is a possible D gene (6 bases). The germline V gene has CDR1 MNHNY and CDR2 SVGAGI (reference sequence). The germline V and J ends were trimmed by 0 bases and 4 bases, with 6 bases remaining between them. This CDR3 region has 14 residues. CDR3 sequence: CASSYSTSTGELFF. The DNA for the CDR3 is TGTGCCAGCAGTTACTCGACTAGCACCGGGGAGCTGTTTTTT.

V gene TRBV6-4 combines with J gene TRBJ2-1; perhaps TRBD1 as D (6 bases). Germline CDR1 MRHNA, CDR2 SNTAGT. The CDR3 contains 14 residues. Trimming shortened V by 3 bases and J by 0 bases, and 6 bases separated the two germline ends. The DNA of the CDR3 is TGTGCCAGCAGTGAGGACAGCTCCTACAATGAGCAGTTCTTC. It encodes CASSEDSSYNEQFF.

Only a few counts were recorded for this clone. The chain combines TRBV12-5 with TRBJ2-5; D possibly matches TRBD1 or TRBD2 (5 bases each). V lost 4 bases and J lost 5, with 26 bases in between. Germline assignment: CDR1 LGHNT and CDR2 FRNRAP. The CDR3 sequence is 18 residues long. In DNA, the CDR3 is TGTGCTAGTGGTTCCGCCAAGACCGGGACCGACCTTTTGGAGACCCAGTACTTC. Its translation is CASGSAKTGTDLLETQYF. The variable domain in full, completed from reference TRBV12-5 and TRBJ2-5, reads DARVTQTPRHKVTEMGQEVTMRCQPILGHNTVFWYRQTMMQGLELLAYFRNRAPLDDSGMPKDRFSAEMPDATLATLKIQPSEPRDSAVYFCASGSAKTGTDLLETQYFGPGTRLLVL.

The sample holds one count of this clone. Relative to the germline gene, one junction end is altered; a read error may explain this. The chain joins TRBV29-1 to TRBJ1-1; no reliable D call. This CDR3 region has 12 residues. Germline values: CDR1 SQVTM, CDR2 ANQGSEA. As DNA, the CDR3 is TGCAGCTTTGACCCAAAGAGAACTGAAGCTTTCTTT. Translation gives CSFDPKRTEAFF. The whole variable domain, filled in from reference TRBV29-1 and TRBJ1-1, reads SAVISQKPSRDICQRGTSLTIQCQVDSQVTMMFWYRQQPGQSLTLIATANQGSEATYESGFVIDKFPISRPNLTFSTLTVSNMSPEDSSIYLCSFDPKRTEAFFGQGTRLTVV.

DNA of the CDR3: TGTGCCAGTAGTACGCGGGGGATAACTATGAACACTGAAGCTTTCTTT. Translation: CASSTRGITMNTEAFF. This chain links TRBV19 with TRBJ1-1; a weak D match, TRBD1 (5 bases). CDR3 length equals 16 residues. The germline gives CDR1 LNHDA, CDR2 SQIVND (reference sequence). Trimming removed 4 bases from V and 0 bases from J, with 15 bases in between.

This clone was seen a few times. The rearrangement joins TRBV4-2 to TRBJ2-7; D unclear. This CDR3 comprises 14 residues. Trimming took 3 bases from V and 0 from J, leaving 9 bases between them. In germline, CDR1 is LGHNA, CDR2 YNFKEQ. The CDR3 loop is CASSQTGPSYEQYF. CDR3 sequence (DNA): TGTGCCAGCAGCCAGACCGGGCCCTCCTACGAGCAGTACTTC.

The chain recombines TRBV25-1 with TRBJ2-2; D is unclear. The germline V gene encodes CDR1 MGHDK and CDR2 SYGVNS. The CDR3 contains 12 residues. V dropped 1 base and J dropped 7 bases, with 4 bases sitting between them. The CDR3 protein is CASSELGGELFF. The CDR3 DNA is TGTGCCAGCAGTGAATTGGGCGGGGAGCTGTTTTTT.

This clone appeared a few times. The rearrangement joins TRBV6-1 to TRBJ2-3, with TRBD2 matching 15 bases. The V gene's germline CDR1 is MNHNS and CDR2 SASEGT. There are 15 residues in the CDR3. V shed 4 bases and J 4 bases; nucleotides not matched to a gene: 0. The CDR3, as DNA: TGTGCCAGCAGTGGGACTAGCGGGGGGGCAGATACGCAGTATTTT. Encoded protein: CASSGTSGGADTQYF.